This TCR beta chain was recorded in a study of blood T cell repertoires in COVID-19. At the level of the study: Whether acute or convalescent, the COVID-19 samples came from the United States, Italy and Spain. PBMCs, B-cell-depleted T cells, or T cells were the source of the cDNA or gDNA that made up the material.

CDR1 is MNHNY and CDR2 is SVGAGI in the germline V gene (reference sequence). The CDR3 has 15 amino acids. Trimming took 6 bases from V and 4 from J; bases not matched to a gene: 9. In the original analysis: Amplified reference gene primers provided the basis for estimating nucleated cell counts. Assay used: immunoSEQ multiplex PCR; TCRdb lists only in-frame clones, some missing. V and J calls plus clone size are reproduced from that table; the DNA served to infer D and trimming. The sample shows 160,000 or so clones, roughly nine tenths of them seen only once. V is TRBV6-6 and J is TRBJ1-2, with 9 bases lining up with TRBD1. The TCR originated in a man aged 55 to 70 with active or convalescent COVID-19. The material sequenced was peripheral blood. CDR3 in DNA: TGTGCCAGCAGAACCCCCGGGACAGGGTTCTATGGCTACACCTTC. Translated: CASRTPGTGFYGYTF.